Following are 29 T cell receptor beta chains from one sample sequenced in a study of blood T cell repertoires in COVID-19 (dated by TCRdb to about 2020). The library relied on the immunoSEQ multiplex PCR assay. The immuneACCESS repertoire file appears here via TCRdb, limited to in-frame rearrangements. These files lack a portion of the clones; in checked studies, under half of the deficit traces to unresolved V genes, and the cause of the others is not known. Present in this sample are 270,000 or so clones, about nine tenths of which were seen just once. Approximately 2.6% of the sample goes to the ten largest clones. Sequences were obtained from PBMCs or T cells enriched from blood (not recorded which). These receptors came from a woman younger than 30 who had recovered from COVID-19.

J is TRBJ1-1 and V is TRBV28; D is undetermined. The CDR3 runs 13 residues. Germline CDR1 and CDR2: MDHEN and SYDVKM. Trimming took off 5 bases at V and 3 bases at J, with 10 bases between the two ends. The chain's CDR3 is CASSSRQYTEAFF. In nucleotides, the CDR3 is TGTGCCAGCAGTAGTCGACAATACACTGAAGCTTTCTTT.

The V and J genes are TRBV13 and TRBJ2-1; 10 bases fit TRBD2. J was trimmed by 6 bases and V by 5 bases; bases with no gene match: 4. The CDR3 is 14 amino acids. The germline gives CDR1 PRHDT, CDR2 FYEKMQ (reference sequence). The CDR3 DNA is TGTGCCAGCAGCCGAAGCGGGAGGGCCAATGAGCAGTTCTTC. Residues: CASSRSGRANEQFF.

This rearrangement joins TRBV30 to TRBJ2-7, with 7 nucleotides matching TRBD2. J lost 2 bases, V lost 3 bases, and 10 bases had no gene match. The germline V gene has CDR1 GTSNPN and CDR2 SVGIG (reference sequence). The CDR3 consists of 15 residues. This chain's CDR3 is CAWSRSGTKAYEQYF. Here the CDR3 DNA reads TGTGCCTGGAGCCGATCCGGGACTAAAGCCTACGAGCAGTACTTC.

The genes are TRBV5-4 and TRBJ2-3; a weak D match, TRBD2 (6 bases). Looked up from germline, CDR1 is SGHNT and CDR2 is YYREEE (reference sequence). The V end lost 1 base, the J end lost 6 bases, and 15 bases lay between the germline ends. The CDR3 has 15 amino acids. The CDR3 spells CASSLLGGPGDTQYF. CDR3 bases: TGTGCCAGCAGCTTGCTGGGGGGTCCCGGGGATACGCAGTATTTT.

On this clone itself: One end of the junction fails to match germline, which may point to a read error. This chain uses TRBV9 with TRBJ1-1; D gene unclear. This CDR3 contains 13 residues. Germline-derived CDR1 and CDR2 are SGDLS and YYNGEE. CDR3 amino acids: CASSVDAGKRLCF. CDR3 sequence (DNA): TGTGCCAGCAGCGTAGATGCGGGCAAGAGGTTGTGCTTT.

The chain couples TRBV4-1 to TRBJ1-1; D unclear. The CDR3 sequence is 15 residues long. Germline V CDR1 and CDR2: MGHRA, YSYEKL. The ends were cut back, 3 bases at V and 0 bases at J, with 11 bases in the middle. CDR3 amino acids: CASSQRREVNTEAFF. CDR3 coding DNA: TGCGCCAGCAGCCAGCGACGGGAGGTGAACACTGAAGCTTTCTTT.

This clone was observed a single time. The chain links TRBV9 to TRBJ2-2, with unresolved D. The CDR3 runs 13 residues. Trimming left V 1 base short and J 5 bases short, with 6 bases between. Germline CDR1 reads SGDLS; CDR2 reads YYNGEE. CDR3 DNA sequence: TGTGCCAGCAGCGTATTAACAACCGGGGAGCTGTTTTTT. Translated, it gives CASSVLTTGELFF.

J is TRBJ1-2 and V is TRBV28, with 7 bases matching TRBD1. With V trimmed by 2 bases and J by 4 bases, 7 bases remained unmatched. The CDR3 is made up of 15 amino acids. Germline V lookup: CDR1 MDHEN, CDR2 SYDVKM. DNA for the CDR3: TGTGCCAGCAGTTTAATAAAGGGGGCAGGCTATGGCTACACCTTC. This translates into CASSLIKGAGYGYTF.

This sequence joins TRBV27 and TRBJ2-3; 9 nucleotides agree with TRBD2. The V segment lost 3 bases and the J segment 4 bases; nucleotides outside the gene matches: 5. This CDR3 spans 15 amino acids. Per the germline V gene, CDR1 is MNHEY and CDR2 is SMNVEV (reference sequence). CDR3 coding DNA: TGTGCCAGCAGTTTGTGGCGGGAGGGCCCAGATACGCAGTATTTT. This translates into CASSLWREGPDTQYF.

The J gene is TRBJ1-2, the V gene TRBV18; D is ambiguous. Germline V gene data show CDR1 as KGHSH and CDR2 as LQKENI. The CDR3 sequence is 15 residues long. V lost 4 bases to trimming and J lost 3 bases, with 15 bases between them. The CDR3 DNA reads as TGTGCCAGCTCACAGCAGGCCCTCCGTTACTATGGCTACACCTTC. It codes for CASSQQALRYYGYTF.

The V call is TRBV28, the J call TRBJ1-4; 7 bases align to TRBD1. Germline V gene data show CDR1 as MDHEN and CDR2 as SYDVKM. The junction had 7 bases not matched to a gene; V was cut back by 8 bases and J by 4 bases. The CDR3 sequence is 14 residues long. This CDR3 reads CASGFRDSNEKLFF. The CDR3 nucleotides read TGTGCCAGCGGGTTCCGGGACAGTAATGAAAAACTGTTTTTT. The full variable domain, completed using reference TRBV28 and TRBJ1-4, is DVKVTQSSRYLVKRTGEKVFLECVQDMDHENMFWYRQDPGLGLRLIYFSYDVKMKEKGDIPEGYSVSREKKERFSLILESASTNQTSMYLCASGFRDSNEKLFFGSGTQLSVL.

The chain employs TRBV30 and TRBJ2-7, with 10 nucleotides matching TRBD2. J was trimmed by 4 bases and V by 0 bases; bases with no gene match: 6. Germline CDR1 GTSNPN, CDR2 SVGIG (reference sequence). CDR3 length: 15 amino acids. CDR3 amino acids: CAWSVGLADIYEQYF. As DNA, the CDR3 is TGTGCCTGGAGTGTAGGACTAGCGGATATATACGAGCAGTACTTC.

This clone occurred once. Written as DNA, the CDR3 is TGTGCCAGCAGCCCGACAGGGGGTAGCAATCAGCCCCAGCATTTT. Translating it yields CASSPTGGSNQPQHF. The V and J genes are TRBV7-2 and TRBJ1-5; 9 bases are a match to TRBD1. Trimming cost V 5 bases and J 0 bases; bases outside gene matches: 2. Germline CDR1 and CDR2: SGHTA and FQGNSA. CDR3 length: 15 residues.

This chain uses TRBV28 with TRBJ1-3, with D possibly being TRBD1 (6 bases). V was trimmed by 1 base and J by 0 bases, leaving 10 bases between them. Germline V CDR1 and CDR2: MDHEN, SYDVKM. CDR3 length: 16 residues. DNA for the CDR3: TGTGCCAGCAGTTTATCGGGGGGGCCCTCTGGAAACACCATATATTTT. This sequence encodes CASSLSGGPSGNTIYF.

The J gene is TRBJ1-4, the V gene TRBV5-1; no reliable D call. This CDR3 region has 13 residues. V lost 7 bases to trimming and J lost 5 bases, with 12 bases between them. CDR1 is SGHRS, CDR2 YFSETQ, per germline. The CDR3 sequence is CASAAGGNEKLFF. The CDR3 DNA is TGCGCCAGCGCGGCCGGCGGGAATGAAAAACTGTTTTTT.

The gene calls are TRBV10-3 and TRBJ1-4, with TRBD1 as a possible D gene (6 bases). CDR1 and CDR2 from the germline V gene are ENHRY and SYGVKD. The CDR3 consists of 14 residues. Between the trimmed V and J ends, which lost 6 bases and 3 bases, there was a span of 11 bases. The CDR3 spells CAIREDRSNEKLFF. In DNA form, the CDR3 reads TGTGCCATCAGGGAGGACAGATCTAATGAAAAACTGTTTTTT.

The table lists this clone with a count of one. This chain connects TRBV30 to TRBJ1-2; TRBD1 is a possible D gene (6 bases). The CDR3 is 12 residues long. Trimming left V 2 bases short and J 6 bases short, with 10 bases between. Germline CDR1 GTSNPN, CDR2 SVGIG (reference sequence). CDR3 sequence reads: CAWSTGPHGYTF. CDR3 sequence (DNA): TGTGCCTGGAGTACAGGGCCCCATGGCTACACCTTC.

The rearrangement links TRBV11-2 to TRBJ1-3; D possibly corresponds to TRBD1 (6 bases). Trimming left V 1 base short and J 4 bases short, with 14 bases between. CDR1 and CDR2 from the germline V gene are SGHAT and FQNNGV. The CDR3 is made up of 16 amino acids. The CDR3 DNA reads TGTGCCAGCAGCTTAGGACAGGCCGCCGGGGGAAACACCATATATTTT. Protein sequence: CASSLGQAAGGNTIYF.

This clone was seen a single time. The V call is TRBV21-1, the J call TRBJ2-7; the table's D call of TRBD1 was not tested on the DNA. TRBV21-1 is labeled a pseudogene. This CDR3 has 19 amino acids. The CDR3 DNA sequence: TGTGCCAGCAGCAACTGTTGGGACAGGCCGAAATCGAGCTCCTACGAGCAGTACTTC. It codes for CASSNCWDRPKSSSYEQYF.

The chain is built from TRBV19 and TRBJ2-2; D gene unclear. The V end lost 8 bases, the J end lost 1 base, and 2 bases lay between the germline ends. This CDR3 has 11 amino acids. Germline V gene lookup returns CDR1 LNHDA and CDR2 SQIVND (reference sequence). CDR3 in amino acids: CASQNTGELFF. The CDR3 DNA reads as TGTGCCAGTCAGAACACCGGGGAGCTGTTTTTT.

This clone has a handful of counts. V gene TRBV7-6 combines with J gene TRBJ2-3, with 10 bases lining up with TRBD1. Germline CDR1 reads SGHVS; CDR2 reads FNYEAQ. The V segment lost 0 bases and the J segment 5 bases; nucleotides outside the gene matches: 5. The CDR3 length is 16 residues. The CDR3 here is CASSLAGDRGLDTQYF. CDR3 nucleotide sequence: TGTGCCAGCAGCTTAGCAGGGGACAGGGGACTAGATACGCAGTATTTT.

This chain connects TRBV5-5 to TRBJ2-7; TRBD1 matches 7 bases. The CDR3 sequence is 14 residues long. Germline lookup yields CDR1 SGHKS and CDR2 YYEKEE (reference sequence). Germline trimming cut 4 bases from V and 5 bases from J; bases unmatched to any gene: 9. CDR3 protein: CASSPSTGRNEQYF. The CDR3 DNA follows: TGTGCCAGCAGCCCATCGACAGGGCGGAACGAGCAGTACTTC.

The rearrangement joins TRBV2 to TRBJ1-2, with 7 bases identical to TRBD1. The CDR3 is made up of 15 amino acids. The germline V gene has CDR1 SNHLY and CDR2 FYNNEI. Trimming took 4 bases from V and 4 from J; bases not matched to a gene: 9. CDR3 amino acids: CASSVRRTGFYGYTF. The CDR3 nucleotides read TGTGCCAGCAGTGTACGGAGGACAGGCTTCTATGGCTACACCTTC.

The gene calls are TRBV19 and TRBJ1-5; 9 bases map to TRBD1. CDR3 size: 19 residues. The germline gives CDR1 LNHDA, CDR2 SQIVND (reference sequence). The V gene end was trimmed by 0 bases and the J gene end by 3 bases; junction bases not matched to a gene: 12. The CDR3 here is CASSIDPIRGTGNNQPQHF. For the CDR3, the DNA is TGTGCCAGTAGTATAGATCCGATCCGGGGGACAGGGAACAATCAGCCCCAGCATTTT.

The J gene is TRBJ2-7, the V gene TRBV9; tentative D call: TRBD1 (6 bases). Trimming pared 3 bases from V and 6 bases from J, leaving 13 bases between. In germline, CDR1 is SGDLS, CDR2 YYNGEE. CDR3 length: 13 residues. In nucleotides, the CDR3 is TGTGCCAGCAGCGCTCAGGACAGTCCCGAGCAGTACTTC. Amino acids: CASSAQDSPEQYF.

The chain joins TRBV5-1 to TRBJ2-3; D not certain. Per the germline V gene, CDR1 is SGHRS and CDR2 is YFSETQ. V was trimmed by 0 bases and J by 5 bases, leaving 4 bases between them. This CDR3 spans 12 amino acids. CDR3 protein: CASSLGLDTQYF. The CDR3 nucleotides read TGCGCCAGCAGCTTGGGGCTAGATACGCAGTATTTT.

The chain is built from TRBV29-1 and TRBJ2-7; D gene uncertain. Trimming took 0 bases from V and 0 from J, leaving 9 bases between them. Germline values: CDR1 SQVTM, CDR2 ANQGSEA. There are 14 residues in the CDR3. CDR3 sequence (DNA): TGCAGCGTTGAAGACCGAGGAAGCTCCTACGAGCAGTACTTC. It specifies CSVEDRGSSYEQYF.

V gene TRBV18 combines with J gene TRBJ1-1; a weak D match, TRBD1 (5 bases). Germline CDR1 is KGHSH and CDR2 is LQKENI. V lost 6 bases and J 0 bases, leaving 20 bases between the germline ends. The CDR3 length is 17 residues. In nucleotides, the CDR3 is TGTGCCAGCTCTCCCAACAGGCTACCGCTCATGAACACTGAAGCTTTCTTT. Amino acids: CASSPNRLPLMNTEAFF.

This clone occurred a few times. The gene calls are TRBV6-2 or TRBV6-3 and TRBJ1-2; 7 nucleotides line up with TRBD1. The CDR3 is 14 amino acids. The germline CDR1 and CDR2 sequences are MNHEY and SVGEGT. V shed 6 bases, J shed 0 bases, and the junction held 4 bases outside the gene matches. CDR3 coding DNA: TGTGCCAGCAGCCGAGGACAGGCTAACTATGGCTACACCTTC. As protein: CASSRGQANYGYTF.